The 27 T cell receptor beta chains listed next were all sequenced from one sample in a study of shared clonotypes between healthy human individuals. Sequencing used immunoSEQ multiplex PCR; TCRdb keeps in-frame clones, though not all of them. Of 550,000 to 850,000 clones listed, approximately 79% are singletons. Sequencing was done on a sample of memory CD4+ T cells sorted from blood. Documented subset: CD45RA-negative fraction. The receptors shown here come from a woman in her twenties or thirties in good health.

This clone was recorded a few times. The chain has TRBV28 and TRBJ1-4, with 8 bases that match TRBD1. Losses at the gene ends were 10 bases for V and 4 bases for J; bases not matched to a gene: 5. CDR3 length: 13 residues. CDR1 MDHEN and CDR2 SYDVKM come from the germline V gene. This chain's CDR3 is CATRQGNNEKLFF. Written as DNA, the CDR3 is TGTGCCACCCGACAGGGGAATAATGAAAAACTGTTTTTT. Drawing the rest from reference TRBV28 and TRBJ1-4, the complete variable domain is DVKVTQSSRYLVKRTGEKVFLECVQDMDHENMFWYRQDPGLGLRLIYFSYDVKMKEKGDIPEGYSVSREKKERFSLILESASTNQTSMYLCATRQGNNEKLFFGSGTQLSVL.

There are a few counts of this clone. The rearrangement links TRBV10-3 to TRBJ2-3; the match to TRBD2 covers 8 bases. Germline assignment: CDR1 ENHRY and CDR2 SYGVKD. Losses at the gene ends were 2 bases for V and 6 bases for J; bases not matched to a gene: 10. The CDR3 extends over 16 amino acids. CDR3 amino acids: CAISESIVGGGDTQYF. CDR3 nucleotides: TGTGCCATCAGTGAGAGTATTGTCGGGGGGGGCGATACGCAGTATTTT.

The table lists this clone with a few counts. The V call is TRBV2, the J call TRBJ2-3; D ambiguous. From germline, CDR1 is SNHLY and CDR2 FYNNEI. Trimming stripped 0 bases from V and 2 bases from J, with 9 bases between. The CDR3 runs to 15 residues. The CDR3 loop reads CASSEARLHTDTQYF. As DNA, the CDR3 is TGTGCCAGCAGTGAAGCCCGACTGCACACAGATACGCAGTATTTT.

A word on this clone: The sample has other DNA sequences that encode this CDR3 too. The chain combines TRBV28 with TRBJ2-5, with D maybe TRBD2 (5 bases). Germline assignment: CDR1 MDHEN and CDR2 SYDVKM. The CDR3 contains 13 residues. With 5 bases removed from V and 5 bases from J, the gap between germline ends came to 12 bases. CDR3 sequence reads: CASSPSGTETQYF. In nucleotides, the CDR3 is TGTGCCAGCAGTCCGAGCGGAACGGAGACCCAGTACTTC.

The rearrangement joins TRBV6-6 to TRBJ1-2; D is possibly TRBD1 (6 bases). Germline lookup yields CDR1 MNHNY and CDR2 SVGAGI (reference sequence). The CDR3 has 14 amino acids. V was trimmed by 6 bases and J by 4 bases, leaving 15 bases between them. As DNA, the CDR3 is TGTGCCAGCAGCCAAGGGGGAGACACCTATGGCTACACCTTC. Translating it yields CASSQGGDTYGYTF.

The J gene is TRBJ1-4, the V gene TRBV27; no clear D. V shed 0 bases and J shed 4 bases, with 6 bases lying between them. This CDR3 has 14 amino acids. From germline, CDR1 is MNHEY and CDR2 SMNVEV (reference sequence). The CDR3 DNA follows: TGTGCCAGCAGTTTATCAAGGCTTAATGAAAAACTGTTTTTT. Amino acids: CASSLSRLNEKLFF. Filled out from reference TRBV27 and TRBJ1-4, the complete variable domain reads EAQVTQNPRYLITVTGKKLTVTCSQNMNHEYMSWYRQDPGLGLRQIYYSMNVEVTDKGDVPEGYKVSRKEKRNFPLILESPSPNQTSLYFCASSLSRLNEKLFFGSGTQLSVL.

J is TRBJ2-7 and V is TRBV6-5; TRBD2 matches at 8 bases. This CDR3 is built from 14 residues. V was clipped by 8 bases and J by 3 bases; unmatched bases: 9. CDR1 and CDR2 (germline): MNHEY, SVGAGI. The CDR3: CASGAGDTVYEQYF. DNA for the CDR3: TGTGCCAGCGGAGCGGGAGACACCGTCTACGAGCAGTACTTC.

This sequence joins TRBV2 and TRBJ2-1, with TRBD2 matching 13 bases. This CDR3 spans 15 amino acids. The V and J ends lost 7 bases and 4 bases, in that order; junction bases with no gene match: 4. Germline V gives CDR1 SNHLY, CDR2 FYNNEI. CDR3: CASTKGLAGYNEQFF. In DNA, the CDR3 is TGTGCCAGCACAAAGGGACTAGCGGGATACAATGAGCAGTTCTTC. The whole variable domain, filled in from reference TRBV2 and TRBJ2-1, reads EPEVTQTPSHQVTQMGQEVILRCVPISNHLYFYWYRQILGQKVEFLVSFYNNEISEKSEIFDDQFSVERPDGSNFTLKIRSTKLEDSAMYFCASTKGLAGYNEQFFGPGTRLTVL.

The chain recombines TRBV4-1 with TRBJ2-7, with D possibly being TRBD2 (5 bases). Germline V CDR1 and CDR2: MGHRA, YSYEKL. Trimming shortened V by 0 bases and J by 0 bases, and 12 bases separated the two germline ends. This CDR3 spans 16 amino acids. This CDR3 is CASSQDGSGTSYEQYF. CDR3 DNA sequence: TGCGCCAGCAGCCAAGACGGAAGCGGAACCTCCTACGAGCAGTACTTC.

The rearrangement uses TRBV7-2 and TRBJ2-7; 8 nucleotides agree with TRBD2. The germline CDR1 and CDR2 sequences are SGHTA and FQGNSA. V lost 1 base and J lost 3; bases outside the gene matches: 2. This CDR3 comprises 14 residues. In DNA, the CDR3 is TGTGCCAGCAGCTTAGGTAGCGGGGTCTACGAGCAGTACTTC. Protein product: CASSLGSGVYEQYF.

This chain joins TRBV7-8 and TRBJ1-1, with D uncertain. The germline gives CDR1 SGHVS, CDR2 FQNEAQ. V gave up 1 base and J gave up 5 bases, with 23 bases separating them. The CDR3 extends over 18 amino acids. CDR3 sequence: CASSLDRLGGHRGTEAFF. CDR3 bases: TGTGCCAGCAGCTTAGATAGATTGGGTGGGCACCGAGGGACTGAAGCTTTCTTT.

V and J are TRBV7-9 and TRBJ2-7; D might be TRBD1 (6 bases). The CDR3 runs 14 residues. Germline lookup yields CDR1 SEHNR and CDR2 FQNEAQ (reference sequence). Trimming cost V 5 bases and J 1 base, with 12 bases left between them. CDR3 protein: CASSPPDRSYEQYF. For the CDR3, the DNA is TGTGCCAGCAGCCCCCCCGACAGGTCCTACGAGCAGTACTTC.

In this sample, this clone turned up once. The V and J genes are TRBV5-8 and TRBJ2-7, with D uncertain. CDR1 is SGHTS, CDR2 YDEGEE, per germline. The CDR3 spans 13 residues. V was cut by 3 bases and J by 4 bases, with 11 bases left in between. CDR3 protein: CASSSRKGYEQYF. DNA of the CDR3: TGTGCCAGCAGCTCCCGAAAGGGATACGAGCAGTACTTC.

This clone was observed a handful of times. The DNA of the CDR3 is TGTGCCAGCACCCTACTCCTGAACACTGAAGCTTTCTTT. It yields the protein CASTLLLNTEAFF. The V call is TRBV6-1, the J call TRBJ1-1; D unclear. V lost 7 bases to trimming and J lost 0 bases, with 9 bases between them. The CDR3 has 13 residues. Germline CDR1 is MNHNS and CDR2 is SASEGT.

In this sample, this clone turned up once. The rearrangement uses TRBV7-8 and TRBJ2-1; TRBD2 agrees at 11 bases. V trimming: 2 bases; J trimming: 8 bases; junction bases outside the gene matches: 8. Germline V lookup: CDR1 SGHVS, CDR2 FQNEAQ. The length of the CDR3 is 16 residues. CDR3 bases: TGTGCCAGCAGCTTAAGGGTGCTAGCGGGAGGACATGAGCAGTTCTTC. Translation: CASSLRVLAGGHEQFF. The full variable domain, in which reference TRBV7-8 and TRBJ2-1 provide the parts outside the CDR3, is GAGVSQSPRYKVAKRGQDVALRCDPISGHVSLFWYQQALGQGPEFLTYFQNEAQLDKSGLPSDRFFAERPEGSVSTLKIQRTQQEDSAVYLCASSLRVLAGGHEQFFGPGTRLTVL.

This chain uses TRBV7-9 with TRBJ2-1, with no clear D. CDR1 and CDR2 (germline): SEHNR, FQNEAQ (reference sequence). The CDR3 covers 11 residues. Trimming took 7 bases from V and 7 from J, leaving 8 bases between them. The CDR3 reads CASTPRNEQFF. The CDR3 nucleotides read TGTGCCAGCACTCCACGGAATGAGCAGTTCTTC.

The chain uses TRBV28 and TRBJ2-7, with 10 bases identical to TRBD2. The CDR3 loop spans 15 amino acids. Germline CDR1 reads MDHEN; CDR2 reads SYDVKM. Germline trimming cut 8 bases from V and 4 bases from J; bases unmatched to any gene: 11. As DNA, the CDR3 is TGTGCCAGCCTTAGCGGGAGGCTGGTCGCTTACGAGCAGTACTTC. Translated, it gives CASLSGRLVAYEQYF.

This clone was seen a single time. The J gene is TRBJ2-1, the V gene TRBV5-1, with 12 bases lining up with TRBD1. The CDR3 extends over 15 amino acids. Germline trimming cut 6 bases from V and 9 bases from J; bases unmatched to any gene: 10. The germline V gene encodes CDR1 SGHRS and CDR2 YFSETQ. The CDR3 DNA is TGCGCCAGCACCCCGGGGGGACAGGGGGCTGGTGAGCAGTTCTTC. Amino acid sequence: CASTPGGQGAGEQFF.

This clone was seen at least ten times. The gene calls are TRBV5-1 and TRBJ2-2, with 8 bases that match TRBD2. Trimming at V came to 3 bases and at J to 2 bases, leaving 6 bases not matched to a gene. The length of the CDR3 is 16 residues. The germline V gene encodes CDR1 SGHRS and CDR2 YFSETQ. Here the CDR3 reads CASSWLTSGNTGELFF. In DNA form, the CDR3 reads TGCGCCAGCAGCTGGTTAACTAGCGGAAACACCGGGGAGCTGTTTTTT.

This clone turned up a few times. CDR3 nucleotide sequence: TGTGCCAGCAGCTTACCCGGACTAGTAGTGGAGACCCAGTACTTC. Its protein is CASSLPGLVVETQYF. The genes are TRBV5-4 and TRBJ2-5; 7 bases match TRBD2. The CDR3 length is 15 residues. J gave up 5 bases and V 2 bases, and 9 bases lay outside the gene matches. Germline V gives CDR1 SGHNT, CDR2 YYREEE (reference sequence).

V gene TRBV19 combines with J gene TRBJ2-1; 12 bases are a match to TRBD2. The CDR3 spans 16 residues. V was clipped by 2 bases and J by 4 bases; unmatched bases: 3. Germline assignment: CDR1 LNHDA and CDR2 SQIVND (reference sequence). As DNA, the CDR3 is TGTGCCAGTAGTATACTAGCGGGAGGGTCTTACAATGAGCAGTTCTTC. Encoded protein: CASSILAGGSYNEQFF.

The chain links TRBV2 to TRBJ2-7, with D hard to call. This CDR3 is built from 14 residues. Trimming removed 6 bases from V and 2 bases from J, with 14 bases in between. Germline V gives CDR1 SNHLY, CDR2 FYNNEI. The DNA of the CDR3 is TGTGCCAGCAGCCCCCAAGACGGAACCTACGAGCAGTACTTC. Protein: CASSPQDGTYEQYF. The entire variable domain, with the rest obtained from reference TRBV2 and TRBJ2-7, is as follows: EPEVTQTPSHQVTQMGQEVILRCVPISNHLYFYWYRQILGQKVEFLVSFYNNEISEKSEIFDDQFSVERPDGSNFTLKIRSTKLEDSAMYFCASSPQDGTYEQYFGPGTRLTVT.

The J gene is TRBJ2-7, the V gene TRBV11-1, with TRBD2 identical over 9 bases. V shed 5 bases and J 3 bases; nucleotides not matched to a gene: 5. The CDR3 consists of 14 residues. Germline CDR1 SGHAT, CDR2 FQDESV (reference sequence). Here the CDR3 DNA reads TGTGCCAGCAGCGAAGGACTAGCGAACTACGAGCAGTACTTC. Its protein is CASSEGLANYEQYF.

This sequence joins TRBV4-2 and TRBJ2-2; TRBD2 agrees at 8 bases. Trimming at V came to 0 bases and at J to 3 bases, leaving 12 bases not matched to a gene. Per the germline V gene, CDR1 is LGHNA and CDR2 is YNFKEQ. The CDR3 covers 19 residues. CDR3 amino acids: CASSQDPPFGAGDTGELFF. The CDR3, as DNA: TGTGCCAGCAGCCAAGATCCGCCCTTCGGAGCGGGGGACACCGGGGAGCTGTTTTTT.

The chain combines TRBV4-1 with TRBJ1-4; D ambiguous. V was cut by 3 bases and J by 7 bases, with 15 bases left in between. Per the germline V gene, CDR1 is MGHRA and CDR2 is YSYEKL. CDR3 size: 15 residues. The CDR3: CASSQAERVTEKLFF. In nucleotides, the CDR3 is TGCGCCAGCAGCCAGGCCGAGAGGGTTACTGAAAAACTGTTTTTT.

This clone was counted at least ten times. Other DNA sequences in the same sample also yield this CDR3. V gene TRBV28 combines with J gene TRBJ2-7; perhaps TRBD1 as D (6 bases). Trimming pared 6 bases from V and 0 bases from J, leaving 12 bases between. The CDR3 length is 14 residues. Germline values: CDR1 MDHEN, CDR2 SYDVKM. The CDR3, as DNA: TGTGCCAGCAGGCTAACAGGGCCCTCCTACGAGCAGTACTTC. Amino acids: CASRLTGPSYEQYF. Filled out from reference TRBV28 and TRBJ2-7, the complete variable domain reads DVKVTQSSRYLVKRTGEKVFLECVQDMDHENMFWYRQDPGLGLRLIYFSYDVKMKEKGDIPEGYSVSREKKERFSLILESASTNQTSMYLCASRLTGPSYEQYFGPGTRLTVT.

The V call is TRBV4-1, the J call TRBJ2-1; no reliable D call. The V gene's germline CDR1 is MGHRA and CDR2 YSYEKL. Deletions cut 2 bases from V and 7 bases from J, with 15 bases between. The CDR3 extends over 15 amino acids. CDR3 DNA: TGCGCCAGCAGCCAATTGGTAGGACGCTGGAATGAGCAGTTCTTC. It codes for CASSQLVGRWNEQFF.